The rows below give T cell receptor beta chains drawn from one sample of a study of blood T cell repertoires in COVID-19. Generated by immunoSEQ multiplex PCR, the TCRdb table keeps only in-frame clones and is missing some. The data hold hundreds of thousands of clones, with 75% to 85% observed a single time. What was sequenced was peripheral blood. The receptor set was obtained from a man in his fifties with COVID-19, enrolled during active disease. Each CDR3 is given with its conserved first and last residue. The D gene is left open where the match is weak. Not all rows give a size; the values are once, few, many and, for expanded clones, a class.

d_call,j_call,v_call,clone_size,cdr3_aa,cdr3_nt
TRBD1,TRBJ2-5,TRBV5-4,.,CASSVGQRQETQYF,TGTGCCAGCAGCGTGGGACAGAGACAAGAGACCCAGTACTTC
.,TRBJ2-7,TRBV7-9,.,CASSSAGSYEQYF,TGTGCCAGCAGCTCGGCGGGGTCCTACGAGCAGTACTTC
.,TRBJ1-2,TRBV19,.,CASSMRGASGYTF,TGTGCCAGTAGTATGCGGGGCGCGAGTGGCTACACCTTC
TRBD1,TRBJ1-5,TRBV9,.,CASSAGDSSYQPQHF,TGTGCCAGCAGCGCCGGGGACAGTTCATATCAGCCCCAGCATTTT
.,TRBJ1-2,TRBV7-9,.,CASSTRQDPKDGYTF,TGTGCCAGCAGCACCCGACAGGACCCTAAAGATGGCTACACCTTC
TRBD1,TRBJ2-7,TRBV9,.,CASSAGQVPYEQYF,TGTGCCAGCAGCGCCGGACAGGTCCCCTACGAGCAGTACTTC
.,TRBJ2-2,TRBV9,.,CASSEGTPPNTGELFF,TGTGCCAGCAGCGAGGGGACACCCCCGAACACCGGGGAGCTGTTTTTT
.,TRBJ2-2,TRBV19,.,CASRAYGGPAGELFF,TGTGCCAGTAGAGCCTACGGGGGTCCCGCCGGGGAGCTGTTTTTT
TRBD1,TRBJ2-7,TRBV5-1,.,CASSLGDRGAYEQYF,TGCGCCAGCAGCTTGGGCGACAGGGGGGCCTACGAGCAGTACTTC
.,TRBJ2-3,TRBV3-1/TRBV3-2,.,CASTQGAAIRADTQYF,TGTGCCAGCACCCAAGGAGCGGCCATCCGCGCAGATACGCAGTATTTT
.,TRBJ1-6,TRBV3-1/TRBV3-2,.,CASSPEAWGVSSPLHF,TGTGCCAGCAGCCCCGAGGCATGGGGGGTGAGTTCACCCCTCCACTTT
.,TRBJ2-7,TRBV19,.,CASSNSRLGPSYEQYF,TGTGCCAGTAGTAACAGTAGATTGGGCCCCTCCTACGAGCAGTACTTC
TRBD1,TRBJ1-6,TRBV6-5,.,CASSYSLARGYSPLHF,TGTGCCAGCAGTTACTCGCTCGCCAGGGGGTATTCACCCCTCCACTTT
TRBD1,TRBJ2-7,TRBV27,.,CASSFRDRDYSYEQYF,TGTGCCAGCAGTTTTAGGGACAGGGACTACTCCTACGAGCAGTACTTC
TRBD2,TRBJ2-2,TRBV6-1,.,CASSESASGGGRELFF,TGTGCCAGCAGTGAATCTGCTAGCGGGGGGGGCCGGGAGCTGTTTTTT
.,TRBJ2-7,TRBV15,.,CATTQGREDEQYF,TGTGCCACCACCCAGGGGAGGGAAGACGAGCAGTACTTC
TRBD1,TRBJ1-1,TRBV25-1,.,CASSVTGGTEAFF,TGTGCCAGCAGTGTAACAGGGGGGACTGAAGCTTTCTTT
.,TRBJ2-5,TRBV5-1,.,CASSLGVGSQETQYF,TGCGCCAGCAGCTTGGGTGTCGGGAGTCAAGAGACCCAGTACTTC
.,TRBJ2-7,TRBV5-1,.,CASSLTGPSEQYF,TGCGCCAGCAGCTTAACAGGGCCCAGCGAGCAGTACTTC
TRBD1,TRBJ2-7,TRBV6-5,.,CASSQGARYEQYF,TGTGCCAGCAGTCAGGGGGCGCGTTACGAGCAGTACTTC
.,TRBJ2-1,TRBV9,.,CASSVRDNSYNEQFF,TGTGCCAGCAGCGTCAGGGACAACTCATACAATGAGCAGTTCTTC
.,TRBJ2-2,TRBV28,.,CASSAHRVGGTGELFF,TGTGCCAGCAGTGCTCACAGGGTTGGAGGCACCGGGGAGCTGTTTTTT
.,TRBJ2-1,TRBV21-1,.,CASSKGTGGNEQFF,TGTGCCAGCAGCAAAGGGACAGGGGGCAATGAGCAGTTCTTC
TRBD2,TRBJ2-5,TRBV11-2,.,CASSSNGMTSGGLETQYF,TGTGCCAGCAGCTCGAATGGGATGACTAGCGGGGGACTGGAGACCCAGTACTTC
TRBD2,TRBJ2-1,TRBV7-6,.,CASSSFSGGGFEQFF,TGTGCCAGCAGCTCCTTTAGCGGGGGGGGCTTTGAGCAGTTCTTC
.,TRBJ2-3,TRBV24-1,.,CATSSNRVKDTQYF,TGTGCCACCAGTTCTAACAGGGTAAAGGATACGCAGTATTTT
.,TRBJ1-4,TRBV27,.,CASRSQGFEKLFF,TGTGCCAGCAGGTCACAGGGATTTGAAAAACTGTTTTTT
.,TRBJ2-3,TRBV27,.,CASRKVYPEGTTQYF,TGTGCCAGCAGAAAAGTCTACCCGGAGGGGACTACGCAGTATTTT
.,TRBJ2-7,TRBV7-7,.,CASSLARFNEQYF,TGTGCTAGCAGCTTAGCGCGTTTTAACGAGCAGTACTTC
.,TRBJ1-1,TRBV4-3,few,CASSQDPNRNTEAFF,TGCGCCAGCAGCCAAGACCCGAACAGGAACACTGAAGCTTTCTTT
TRBD1,TRBJ2-3,TRBV5-4,.,CASTRTGISDTQYF,TGTGCCAGCACCAGGACAGGGATTTCAGATACGCAGTATTTT
TRBD1,TRBJ1-6,TRBV6-5,once,CASGQGADSPLHF,TGTGCCAGCGGACAGGGGGCGGATTCACCCCTCCACTTT
TRBD2,TRBJ2-1,TRBV29-1,.,CSVGEGREQFF,TGCAGCGTGGGGGAGGGCCGGGAGCAGTTCTTC
TRBD1,TRBJ1-1,TRBV4-2,.,CASSPGQRNTEAFF,TGTGCCAGCAGCCCGGGACAGCGAAACACTGAAGCTTTCTTT
.,TRBJ2-2,TRBV19,.,CASRMDSGELFF,TGTGCCAGTAGGATGGACAGCGGGGAGCTGTTTTTT
TRBD1,TRBJ1-1,TRBV2,many,CASSKDRGGTEAFF,TGTGCCAGCAGCAAGGACAGGGGAGGCACTGAAGCTTTCTTT
TRBD1,TRBJ1-1,TRBV10-3,.,CAISEYGGGTGNTEAFF,TGTGCCATCAGTGAGTATGGAGGGGGGACAGGGAACACTGAAGCTTTCTTT
TRBD1,TRBJ2-6,TRBV3-1/TRBV3-2,.,CASRDRAGANVLTF,TGTGCCAGCAGAGACAGGGCTGGGGCCAACGTCCTGACTTTC
.,TRBJ2-2,TRBV4-2,.,CASSQLTGELFF,TGTGCCAGCAGCCAACTCACCGGGGAGCTGTTTTTT
.,TRBJ2-2,TRBV4-2,.,CASSQRSDSNTGELFF,TGTGCCAGCAGCCAACGGAGTGACTCGAACACCGGGGAGCTGTTTTTT
TRBD1,TRBJ1-2,TRBV11-2,.,CASADRDWHGYTF,TGTGCCAGCGCGGACAGGGACTGGCACGGCTACACCTTC
TRBD2,TRBJ2-3,TRBV29-1,.,CSVGVAGAVAQYF,TGCAGCGTTGGAGTAGCGGGGGCAGTCGCGCAGTATTTT
TRBD1,TRBJ1-2,TRBV2,.,CASRTGQTGGYGYTF,TGTGCCAGCAGGACGGGACAGACCGGCGGGTATGGCTACACCTTC
.,TRBJ2-3,TRBV15,.,CATSRVGGNTQYF,TGTGCCACCAGCAGAGTAGGAGGGAATACGCAGTATTTT
TRBD1,TRBJ2-7,TRBV19,.,CASSFTGGSYEQYF,TGTGCCAGTAGTTTCACAGGGGGCAGCTACGAGCAGTACTTC
.,TRBJ2-6,TRBV4-2,.,CASSLHSDEANVLTF,TGTGCCAGCAGCCTCCACAGTGATGAGGCCAACGTCCTGACTTTC
TRBD2,TRBJ2-7,TRBV2,.,CASSEKSGGAYEQYF,TGTGCCAGCAGTGAAAAAAGCGGGGGGGCCTACGAGCAGTACTTC
.,TRBJ1-4,TRBV10-3,.,CAISSGGQEGEKLFF,TGTGCCATCAGCAGCGGGGGCCAGGAGGGTGAAAAACTGTTTTTT
.,TRBJ2-7,TRBV24-1,once,CATSDSGPQGGYEQYF,TGTGCCACCAGTGATTCAGGCCCCCAGGGGGGTTACGAGCAGTACTTC
TRBD2,TRBJ2-7,TRBV30,.,CAWSGLAGAVNEQYF,TGTGCCTGGAGCGGACTAGCGGGGGCGGTCAACGAGCAGTACTTC
.,TRBJ1-6,TRBV5-6,few,CASSLPAGEDSPLHF,TGTGCCAGCAGCTTGCCGGCAGGGGAAGATTCACCCCTCCACTTT
.,TRBJ2-1,TRBV12-5,few,CASGLFGYNEQFF,TGTGCTAGTGGTTTATTCGGCTACAATGAGCAGTTCTTC
.,TRBJ1-1,TRBV18,.,CASSPAMEANTEAFF,TGTGCCAGCTCACCAGCCATGGAGGCGAACACTGAAGCTTTCTTT
.,TRBJ1-5,TRBV18,.,CASSRGPSNQPQHF,TGTGCCAGCTCACGGGGGCCAAGCAATCAGCCCCAGCATTTT
.,TRBJ1-5,TRBV7-2,.,CASSLKLDQPQHF,TGTGCCAGCAGCTTAAAGCTCGATCAGCCCCAGCATTTT
.,TRBJ1-6,TRBV3-1/TRBV3-2,.,CASSQDFSRGPPLHF,TGTGCCAGCAGCCAAGACTTCAGCAGGGGACCACCCCTCCACTTT
.,TRBJ1-6,TRBV4-1,.,CASSQDRGFGISLHF,TGCGCCAGCAGCCAAGATCGAGGGTTTGGTATTTCCCTCCACTTT
.,TRBJ1-1,TRBV5-1,.,CASRPGMNTEAFF,TGCGCCAGCAGACCGGGGATGAACACTGAAGCTTTCTTT